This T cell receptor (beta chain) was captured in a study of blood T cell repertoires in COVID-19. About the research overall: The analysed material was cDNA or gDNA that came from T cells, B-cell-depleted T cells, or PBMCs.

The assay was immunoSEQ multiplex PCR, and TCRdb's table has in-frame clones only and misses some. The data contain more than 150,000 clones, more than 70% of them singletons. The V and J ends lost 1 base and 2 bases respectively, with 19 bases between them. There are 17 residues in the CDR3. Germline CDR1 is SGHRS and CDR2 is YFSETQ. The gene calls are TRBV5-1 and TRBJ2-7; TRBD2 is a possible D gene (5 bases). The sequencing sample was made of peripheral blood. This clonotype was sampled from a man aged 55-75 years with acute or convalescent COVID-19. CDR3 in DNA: TGCGCCAGCAGCTTGAACAGCGGCTCCTCGGGTCCCTACGAGCAGTACTTC. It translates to CASSLNSGSSGPYEQYF.